The clone carrying this T cell receptor beta chain was seen only once. The CDR3 consists of 16 residues. The V segment lost 10 bases and the J segment 2 bases; nucleotides outside the gene matches: 11. CDR1 and CDR2 (germline): LNHDA, SQIVND (reference sequence). This sample stems from a study of shared clonotypes between healthy human individuals. Profiled with immunoSEQ multiplex PCR; TCRdb holds only in-frame clones, not every one. The sample lists around 530,000 clones; just over 75% were seen once. The sequencing input was PBMCs. This chain links TRBV19 with TRBJ2-7; TRBD2 matches 13 bases. The TCR comes from a middle-aged woman in good health. Some clones in this sample may be carry-over from other donors' samples. CDR3 region: CATQTPGTSGTYEQYF. The CDR3 DNA reads as TGTGCCACGCAGACCCCAGGGACTAGCGGGACCTACGAGCAGTACTTC.